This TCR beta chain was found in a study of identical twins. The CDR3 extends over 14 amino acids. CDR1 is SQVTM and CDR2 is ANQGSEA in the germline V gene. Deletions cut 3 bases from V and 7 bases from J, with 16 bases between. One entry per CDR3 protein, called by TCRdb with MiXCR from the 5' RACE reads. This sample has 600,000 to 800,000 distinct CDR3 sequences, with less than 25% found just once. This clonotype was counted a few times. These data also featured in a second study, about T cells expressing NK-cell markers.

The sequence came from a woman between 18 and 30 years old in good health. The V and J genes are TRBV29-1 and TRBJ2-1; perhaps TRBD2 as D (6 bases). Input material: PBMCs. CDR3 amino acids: CSVDTGWGVNEQFF. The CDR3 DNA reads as TGCAGCGTTGATACAGGTTGGGGGGTAAATGAGCAGTTCTTC.